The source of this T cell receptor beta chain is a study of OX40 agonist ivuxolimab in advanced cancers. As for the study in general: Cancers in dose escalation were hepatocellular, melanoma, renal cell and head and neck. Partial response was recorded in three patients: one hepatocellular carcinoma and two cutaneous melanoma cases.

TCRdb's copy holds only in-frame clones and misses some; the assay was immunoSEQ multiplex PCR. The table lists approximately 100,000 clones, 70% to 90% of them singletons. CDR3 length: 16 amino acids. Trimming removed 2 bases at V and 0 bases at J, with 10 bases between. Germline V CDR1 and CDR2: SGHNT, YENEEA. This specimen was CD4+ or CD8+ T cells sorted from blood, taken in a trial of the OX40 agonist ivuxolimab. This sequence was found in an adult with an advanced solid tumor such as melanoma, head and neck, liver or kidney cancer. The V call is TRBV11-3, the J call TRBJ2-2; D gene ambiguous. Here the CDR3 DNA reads TGTGCCAGCAGCTTAAACGGATTAACGAACACCGGGGAGCTGTTTTTT. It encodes CASSLNGLTNTGELFF. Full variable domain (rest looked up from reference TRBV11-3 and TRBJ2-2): EAGVVQSPRYKIIEKKQPVAFWCNPISGHNTLYWYLQNLGQGPELLIRYENEEAVDDSQLPKDRFSAERLKGVDSTLKIQPAELGDSAVYLCASSLNGLTNTGELFFGEGSRLTVL.